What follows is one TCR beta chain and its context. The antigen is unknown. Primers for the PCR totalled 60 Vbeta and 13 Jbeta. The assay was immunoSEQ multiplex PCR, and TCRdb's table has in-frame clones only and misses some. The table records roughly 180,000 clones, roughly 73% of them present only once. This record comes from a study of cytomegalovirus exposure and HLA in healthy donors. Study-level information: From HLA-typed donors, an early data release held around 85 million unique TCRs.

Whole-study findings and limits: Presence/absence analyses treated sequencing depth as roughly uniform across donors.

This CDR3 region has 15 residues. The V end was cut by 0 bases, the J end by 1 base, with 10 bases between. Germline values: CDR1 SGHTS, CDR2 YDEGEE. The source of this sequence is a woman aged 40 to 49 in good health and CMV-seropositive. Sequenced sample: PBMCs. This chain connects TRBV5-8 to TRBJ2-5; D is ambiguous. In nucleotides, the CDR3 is TGTGCCAGCAGCTTGGGGGTGGGCAGCCAAGAGACCCAGTACTTC. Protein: CASSLGVGSQETQYF. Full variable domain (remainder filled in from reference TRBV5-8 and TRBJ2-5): EAGVTQSPTHLIKTRGQQATLRCSPISGHTSVYWYQQALGLGLQFLLWYDEGEERNRGNFPPRFSGRQFPNYSSELNVNALELEDSALYLCASSLGVGSQETQYFGPGTRLLVL.